This T cell receptor beta chain came from a study of T cells in narcolepsy. This CDR3 comprises 15 residues. The trim removed 5 bases at V and 7 bases at J, leaving 9 bases unmatched. CDR1 MNHNS and CDR2 SASEGT come from the germline V gene. The protocol was immunoSEQ multiplex PCR, while the TCRdb copy is restricted to in-frame clones and leaves out a portion. The table shows 25,000 to 35,000 clones, with more than 65% occurring only once. This TCR was sampled from a human donor in good health. The material sequenced was memory (CD45RA-) CD4+ T cells from blood. This chain uses TRBV6-1 with TRBJ1-4, with 8 positions matching TRBD1. The CDR3 region is CASSNPGQDLEKLFF. The DNA of the CDR3 is TGTGCCAGCAGTAACCCGGGACAGGACCTTGAAAAACTGTTTTTT.